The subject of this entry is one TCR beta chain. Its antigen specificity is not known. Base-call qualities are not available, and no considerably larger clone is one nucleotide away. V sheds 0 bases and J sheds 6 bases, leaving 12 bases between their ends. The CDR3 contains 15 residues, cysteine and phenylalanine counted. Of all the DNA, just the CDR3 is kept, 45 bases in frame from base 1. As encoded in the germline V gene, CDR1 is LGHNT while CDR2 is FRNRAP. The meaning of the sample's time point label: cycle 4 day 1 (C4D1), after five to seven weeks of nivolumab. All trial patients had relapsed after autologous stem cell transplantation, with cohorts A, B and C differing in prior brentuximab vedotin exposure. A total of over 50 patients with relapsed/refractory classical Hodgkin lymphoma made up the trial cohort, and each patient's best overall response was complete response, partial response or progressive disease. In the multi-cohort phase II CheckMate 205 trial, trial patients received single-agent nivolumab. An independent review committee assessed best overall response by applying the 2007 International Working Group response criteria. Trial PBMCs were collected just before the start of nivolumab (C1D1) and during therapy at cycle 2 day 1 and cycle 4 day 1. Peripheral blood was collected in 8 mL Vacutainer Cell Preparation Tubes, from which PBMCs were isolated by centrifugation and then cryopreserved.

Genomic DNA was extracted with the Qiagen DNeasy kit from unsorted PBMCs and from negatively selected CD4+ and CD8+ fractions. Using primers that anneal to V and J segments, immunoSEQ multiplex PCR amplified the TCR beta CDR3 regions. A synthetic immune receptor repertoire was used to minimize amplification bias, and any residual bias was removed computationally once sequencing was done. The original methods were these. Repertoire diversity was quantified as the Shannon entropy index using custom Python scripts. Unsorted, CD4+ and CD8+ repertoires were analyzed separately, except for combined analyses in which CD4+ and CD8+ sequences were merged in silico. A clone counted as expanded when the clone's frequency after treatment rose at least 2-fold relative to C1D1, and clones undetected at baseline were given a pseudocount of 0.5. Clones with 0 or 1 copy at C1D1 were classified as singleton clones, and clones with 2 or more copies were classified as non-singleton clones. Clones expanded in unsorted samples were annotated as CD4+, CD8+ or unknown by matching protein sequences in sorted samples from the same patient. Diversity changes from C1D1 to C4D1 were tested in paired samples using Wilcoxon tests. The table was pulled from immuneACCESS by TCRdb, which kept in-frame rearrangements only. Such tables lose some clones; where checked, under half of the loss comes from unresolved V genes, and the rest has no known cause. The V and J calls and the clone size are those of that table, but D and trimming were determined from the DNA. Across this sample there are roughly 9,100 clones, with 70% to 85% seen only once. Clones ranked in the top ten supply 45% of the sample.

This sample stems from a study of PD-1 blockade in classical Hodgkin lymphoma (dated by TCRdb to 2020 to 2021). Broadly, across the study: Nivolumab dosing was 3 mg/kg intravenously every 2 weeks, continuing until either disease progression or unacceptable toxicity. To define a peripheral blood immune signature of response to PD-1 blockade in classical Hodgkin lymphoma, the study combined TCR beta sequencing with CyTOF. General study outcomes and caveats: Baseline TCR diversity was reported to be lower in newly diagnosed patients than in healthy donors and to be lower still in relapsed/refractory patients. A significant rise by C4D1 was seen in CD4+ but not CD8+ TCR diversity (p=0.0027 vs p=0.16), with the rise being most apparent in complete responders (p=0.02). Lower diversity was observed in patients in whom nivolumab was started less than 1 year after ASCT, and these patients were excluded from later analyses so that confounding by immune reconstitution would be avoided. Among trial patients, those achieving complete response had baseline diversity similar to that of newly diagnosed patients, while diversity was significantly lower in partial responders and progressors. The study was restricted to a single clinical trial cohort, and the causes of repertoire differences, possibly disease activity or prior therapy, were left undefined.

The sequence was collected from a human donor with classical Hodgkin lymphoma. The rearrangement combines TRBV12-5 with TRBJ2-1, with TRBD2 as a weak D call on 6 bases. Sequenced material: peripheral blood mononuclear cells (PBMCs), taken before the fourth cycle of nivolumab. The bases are TGTGCTAGTGGTTTGGTATTGGGGGGAACCAATGAGCAGTTCTTC. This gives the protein CASGLVLGGTNEQFF.